The rows below give T cell receptor beta chains drawn from one sample of a study of control samples from healthy donors and cancer patients. The table came from immunoSEQ multiplex PCR; TCRdb's copy has only in-frame clones and leaves some out. This sample's table reports approximately 190,000 clones. Sequencing input: blood. These receptors were collected from a woman aged 25 to 39 in good health. CDR3s include the opening cysteine and the closing phenylalanine or tryptophan. The D gene is left open where the match is weak.

V: TRBV2
J: TRBJ1-2
length: 9
D: .
DNA: TGTGCCAGCAATCCTGGCTACACCTTC
CDR3: CASNPGYTF

V: TRBV30
J: TRBJ2-5
length: 12
D: TRBD2
DNA: TGTGCCTGGTCTAGCGGGGAAGAGACCCAGTACTTC
CDR3: CAWSSGEETQYF

V: TRBV5-4
J: TRBJ2-1
length: 13
D: .
DNA: TGTGCCAGCAGCTCCAGGGGCCTCGGTGAGCAGTTCTTC
CDR3: CASSSRGLGEQFF

V: TRBV5-1
J: TRBJ2-3
length: 16
D: .
DNA: TGCGCCAGCAGCTTATCTCCGGGGGAGAACACAGATACGCAGTATTTT
CDR3: CASSLSPGENTDTQYF

V: TRBV7-6
J: TRBJ2-3
length: 13
D: .
DNA: TGTGCCAGCAGCTTATACAGCACAGATACGCAGTATTTT
CDR3: CASSLYSTDTQYF

V: TRBV5-1
J: TRBJ1-2
length: 18
D: TRBD1
DNA: TGCGCCAGCAGCCCCGGGACAGGGGGCCAATCTCCGAATTATGGCTACACCTTC
CDR3: CASSPGTGGQSPNYGYTF

V: TRBV27
J: TRBJ2-7
length: 16
D: .
DNA: TGTGCCAGCAGTCCGCGACCCCGGGCAGGGATGAGCGAGCAGTACTTC
CDR3: CASSPRPRAGMSEQYF

V: TRBV12-2
J: TRBJ2-6
length: 21
D: .
DNA: TGTGCAAGTCGCTTGGGTTTTAGGAGAAAGGCGGGCTACTCTGGGGCCAACGTCCTGACTTTC
CDR3: CASRLGFRRKAGYSGANVLTF

V: TRBV27
J: TRBJ1-3
length: 15
D: .
DNA: TGTGCCAGCAGTTTAGGACAGACATCTGGAAACACCATATATTTT
CDR3: CASSLGQTSGNTIYF

V: TRBV27
J: TRBJ1-5
length: 14
D: .
DNA: TGTGCCAGTAGGGGACCATGGGCCGGTCAGCCCCAGCATTTT
CDR3: CASRGPWAGQPQHF

V: TRBV6-1
J: TRBJ1-1
length: 14
D: .
DNA: TGTGCCAGCAGTGAATTGGGGGGCGCGGATGAAGCTTTCTTT
CDR3: CASSELGGADEAFF